This T cell receptor beta chain originates from a study of blood T cell repertoires in COVID-19. About the study: Sample material is recorded as cDNA or gDNA derived from T cells, B-cell-depleted T cells, or PBMCs.

Some clones are missing from TCRdb's copy, which holds only in-frame ones; the method was immunoSEQ multiplex PCR. The sample includes approximately 80,000 clones, around 88% of them seen just once. CDR3 length equals 12 residues. The V gene lost 7 bases and the J gene lost 0 bases, with 6 bases spanning the gap. Germline V lookup: CDR1 MDHEN, CDR2 SYDVKM. This chain links TRBV28 with TRBJ1-2, with D uncertain. This receptor was taken from a woman aged 80 or older with acute or convalescent COVID-19. Sequencing was carried out using peripheral blood. The CDR3 protein is CASTRSNYGYTF. The DNA of the CDR3 is TGTGCCAGCACGCGGTCTAACTATGGCTACACCTTC.